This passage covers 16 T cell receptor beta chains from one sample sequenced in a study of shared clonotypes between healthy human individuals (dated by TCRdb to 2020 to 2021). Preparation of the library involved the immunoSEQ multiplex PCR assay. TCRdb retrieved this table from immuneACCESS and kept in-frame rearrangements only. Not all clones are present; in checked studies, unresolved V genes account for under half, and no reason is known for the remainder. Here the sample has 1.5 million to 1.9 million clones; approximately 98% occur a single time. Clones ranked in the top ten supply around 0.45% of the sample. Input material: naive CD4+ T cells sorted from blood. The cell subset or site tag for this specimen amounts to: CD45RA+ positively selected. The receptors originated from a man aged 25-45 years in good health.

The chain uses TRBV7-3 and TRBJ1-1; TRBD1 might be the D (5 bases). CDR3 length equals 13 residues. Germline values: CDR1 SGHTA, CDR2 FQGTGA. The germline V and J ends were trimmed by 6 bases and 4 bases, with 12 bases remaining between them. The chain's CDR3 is CASRSRGGTEAFF. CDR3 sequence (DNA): TGTGCCAGCAGATCCCGGGGGGGCACTGAAGCTTTCTTT.

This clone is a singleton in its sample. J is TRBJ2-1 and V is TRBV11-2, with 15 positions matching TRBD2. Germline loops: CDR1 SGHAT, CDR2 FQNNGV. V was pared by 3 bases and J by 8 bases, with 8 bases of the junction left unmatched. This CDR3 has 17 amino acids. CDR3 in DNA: TGTGCCAGCAGCTTGCGGACTAGCGGGAGGGCCTTATATGAGCAGTTCTTC. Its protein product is CASSLRTSGRALYEQFF.

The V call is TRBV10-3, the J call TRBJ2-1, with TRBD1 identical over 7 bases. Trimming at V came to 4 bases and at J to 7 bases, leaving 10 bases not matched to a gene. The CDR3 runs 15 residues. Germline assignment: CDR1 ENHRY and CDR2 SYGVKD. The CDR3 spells CAISADRRNLNEQFF. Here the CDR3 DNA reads TGTGCCATCAGTGCGGACAGGAGGAACCTTAATGAGCAGTTCTTC.

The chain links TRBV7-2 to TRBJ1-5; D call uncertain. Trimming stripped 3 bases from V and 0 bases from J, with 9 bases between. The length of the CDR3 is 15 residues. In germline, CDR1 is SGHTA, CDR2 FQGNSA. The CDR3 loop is CASSFFQDSNQPQHF. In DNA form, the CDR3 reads TGTGCCAGCAGCTTCTTTCAAGATAGCAATCAGCCCCAGCATTTT.

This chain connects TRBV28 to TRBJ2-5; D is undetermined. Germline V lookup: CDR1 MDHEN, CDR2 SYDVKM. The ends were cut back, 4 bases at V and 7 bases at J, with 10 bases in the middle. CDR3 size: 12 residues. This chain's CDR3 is CASSSRRWTQYF. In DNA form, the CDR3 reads TGTGCCAGCAGTTCACGAAGGTGGACCCAGTACTTC.

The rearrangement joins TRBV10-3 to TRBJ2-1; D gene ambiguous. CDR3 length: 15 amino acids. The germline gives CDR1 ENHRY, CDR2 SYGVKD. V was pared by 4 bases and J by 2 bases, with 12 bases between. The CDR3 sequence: CAISVGPSTYNEQFF. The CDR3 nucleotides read TGTGCCATCAGTGTTGGACCTTCGACCTACAATGAGCAGTTCTTC.

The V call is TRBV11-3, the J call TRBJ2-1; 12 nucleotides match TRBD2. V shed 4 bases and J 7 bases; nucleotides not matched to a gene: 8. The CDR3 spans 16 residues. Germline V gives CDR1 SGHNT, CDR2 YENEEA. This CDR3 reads CASSSGLAGSHNEQFF. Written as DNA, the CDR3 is TGTGCCAGCAGCTCAGGACTAGCGGGAAGTCATAATGAGCAGTTCTTC.

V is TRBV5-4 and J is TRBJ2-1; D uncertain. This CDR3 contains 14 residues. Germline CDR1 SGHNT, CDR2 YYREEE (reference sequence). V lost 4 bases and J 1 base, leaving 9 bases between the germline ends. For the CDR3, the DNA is TGTGCCAGCAGCCCCTCTAGTTCCTACAATGAGCAGTTCTTC. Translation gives CASSPSSSYNEQFF. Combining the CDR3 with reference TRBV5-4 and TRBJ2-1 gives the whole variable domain ETGVTQSPTHLIKTRGQQVTLRCSSQSGHNTVSWYQQALGQGPQFIFQYYREEENGRGNFPPRFSGLQFPNYSSELNVNALELDDSALYLCASSPSSSYNEQFFGPGTRLTVL.

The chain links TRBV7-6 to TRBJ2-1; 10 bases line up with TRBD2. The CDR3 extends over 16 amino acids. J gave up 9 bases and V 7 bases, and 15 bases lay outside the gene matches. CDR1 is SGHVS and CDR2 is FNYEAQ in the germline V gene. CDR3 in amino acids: CASIAKGGLAGAEQFF. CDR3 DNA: TGTGCCAGCATCGCCAAGGGTGGTCTAGCGGGAGCTGAGCAGTTCTTC.

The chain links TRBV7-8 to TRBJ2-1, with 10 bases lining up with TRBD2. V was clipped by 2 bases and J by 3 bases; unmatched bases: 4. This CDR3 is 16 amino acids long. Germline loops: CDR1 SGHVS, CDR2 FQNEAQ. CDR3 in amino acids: CASSLRTSGGYNEQFF. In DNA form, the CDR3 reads TGTGCCAGCAGCTTAAGGACTAGCGGCGGCTACAATGAGCAGTTCTTC.

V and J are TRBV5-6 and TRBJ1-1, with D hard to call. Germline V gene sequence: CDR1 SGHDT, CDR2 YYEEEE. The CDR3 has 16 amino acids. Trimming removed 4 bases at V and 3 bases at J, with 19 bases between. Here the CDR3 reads CASSVRIQESHTEAFF. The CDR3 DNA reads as TGTGCCAGCAGCGTGAGGATTCAGGAGTCTCACACTGAAGCTTTCTTT.

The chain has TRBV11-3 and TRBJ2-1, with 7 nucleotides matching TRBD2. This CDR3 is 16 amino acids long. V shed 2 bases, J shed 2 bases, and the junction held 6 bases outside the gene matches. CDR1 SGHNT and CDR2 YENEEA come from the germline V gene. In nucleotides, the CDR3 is TGTGCCAGCAGCTTAAAGGCGCGGGAGACCTACAATGAGCAGTTCTTC. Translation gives CASSLKARETYNEQFF.

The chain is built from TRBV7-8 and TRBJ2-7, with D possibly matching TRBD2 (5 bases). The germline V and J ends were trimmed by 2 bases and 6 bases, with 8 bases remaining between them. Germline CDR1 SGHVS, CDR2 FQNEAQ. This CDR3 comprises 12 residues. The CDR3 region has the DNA TGTGCCAGCAGCTTACCAGAGGGCGAGCAGTACTTC. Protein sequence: CASSLPEGEQYF.

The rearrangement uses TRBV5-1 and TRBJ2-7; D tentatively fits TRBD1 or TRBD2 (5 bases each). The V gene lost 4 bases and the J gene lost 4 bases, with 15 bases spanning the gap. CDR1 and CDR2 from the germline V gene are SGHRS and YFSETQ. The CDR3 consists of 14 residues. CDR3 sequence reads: CASSPFGAPYEQYF. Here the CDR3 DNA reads TGCGCCAGCAGCCCCTTCGGGGCCCCTTACGAGCAGTACTTC.

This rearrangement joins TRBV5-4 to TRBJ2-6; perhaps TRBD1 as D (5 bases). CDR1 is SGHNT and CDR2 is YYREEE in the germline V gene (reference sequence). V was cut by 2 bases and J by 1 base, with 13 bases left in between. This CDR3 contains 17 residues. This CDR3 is CASSLKQGLSGANVLTF. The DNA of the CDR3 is TGTGCCAGCAGCTTAAAGCAGGGCCTATCTGGGGCCAACGTCCTGACTTTC. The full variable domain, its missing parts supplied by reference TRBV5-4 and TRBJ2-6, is ETGVTQSPTHLIKTRGQQVTLRCSSQSGHNTVSWYQQALGQGPQFIFQYYREEENGRGNFPPRFSGLQFPNYSSELNVNALELDDSALYLCASSLKQGLSGANVLTFGAGSRLTVL.

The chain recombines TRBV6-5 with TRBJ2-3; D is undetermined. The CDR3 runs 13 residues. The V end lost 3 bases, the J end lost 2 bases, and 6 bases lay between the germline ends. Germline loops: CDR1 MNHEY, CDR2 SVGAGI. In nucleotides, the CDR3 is TGTGCCAGCAGTTATATCGCCACAGATACGCAGTATTTT. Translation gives CASSYIATDTQYF.